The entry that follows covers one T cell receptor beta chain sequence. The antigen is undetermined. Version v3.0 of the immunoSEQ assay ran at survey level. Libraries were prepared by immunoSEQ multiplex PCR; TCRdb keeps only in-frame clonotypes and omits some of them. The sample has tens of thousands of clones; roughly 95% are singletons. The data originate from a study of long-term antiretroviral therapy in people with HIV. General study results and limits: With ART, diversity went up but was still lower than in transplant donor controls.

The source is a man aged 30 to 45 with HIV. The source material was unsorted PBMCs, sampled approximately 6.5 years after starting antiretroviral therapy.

The CDR3 bases are TGTGCCAGCAGCGTAACTGGGCCCACAGGGACCGGAAACACCATATATTTT. It is translated as CASSVTGPTGTGNTIYF. The gene calls are TRBV5-8 and TRBJ1-3, with a tentative D call TRBD1 (6 bases). V was shortened by 4 bases and J by 4 bases, with 21 bases between the two germline ends. This CDR3 is built from 17 residues. CDR1 is SGHTS, CDR2 YDEGEE, per germline.